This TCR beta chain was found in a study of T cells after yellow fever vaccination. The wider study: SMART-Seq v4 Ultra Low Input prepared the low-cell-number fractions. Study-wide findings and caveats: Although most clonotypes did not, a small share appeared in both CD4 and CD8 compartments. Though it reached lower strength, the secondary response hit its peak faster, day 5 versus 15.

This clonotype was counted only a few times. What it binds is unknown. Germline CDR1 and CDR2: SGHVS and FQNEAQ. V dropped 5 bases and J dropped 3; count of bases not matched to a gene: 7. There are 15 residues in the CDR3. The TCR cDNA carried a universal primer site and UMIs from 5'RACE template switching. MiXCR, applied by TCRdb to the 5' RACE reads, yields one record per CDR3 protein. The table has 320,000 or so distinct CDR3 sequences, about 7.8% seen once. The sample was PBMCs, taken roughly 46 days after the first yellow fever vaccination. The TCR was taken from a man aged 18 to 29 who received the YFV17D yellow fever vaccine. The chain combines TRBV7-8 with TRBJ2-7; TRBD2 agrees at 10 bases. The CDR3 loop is CASSPTSGTHYEQYV. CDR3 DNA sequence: TGTGCCAGCAGCCCAACTAGCGGGACCCACTACGAGCAGTACGTC.